Below, 2 T cell receptor beta chains from the same sample are listed, as sequenced in a study of T cells in women clearing cervical HPV infection (dated by TCRdb to the late 2010s). The receptor library was made with the immunoSEQ multiplex PCR assay. The clones in this table, taken by TCRdb from immuneACCESS, are in-frame only. Not every clone is retained; where verified, under half of the shortfall comes from an unresolved V gene, and the cause of the rest is unknown. This sample's table lists 25,000 to 35,000 clones. The ten largest clones take up around a sixth of the sample. Sequencing used blood buffy coat. The receptors were sampled from a woman between 18 and 75 years old with a cervical HPV16 infection that either progressed to CIN3+ or cleared (not recorded which).

Regarding this clone: The read terminates 3 residues before the CDR3 end, so the remaining end is supplied by the germline J gene. The chain carries TRBV20-1 and TRBJ2-3, with TRBD1 matching over 10 bases. There are 14 residues in the CDR3. CDR1 is DFQATT and CDR2 is SNEGSKA in the germline V gene (reference sequence). Partial CDR3 DNA: TGCAGTGCTATGCCGGGACAGGGGTATCAGCCG. Amino acids: CSAMPGQGYQP. The full CDR3 sequence reads CSAMPGQGYQPQYF.

To note about this clone: The read is 3 residues too short to cover the CDR3 end, so that end is filled in from the germline J gene. This chain connects TRBV20-1 to TRBJ2-7; the D gene is possibly TRBD2 (5 bases). V was trimmed by 3 bases and J by 3 bases, leaving 6 bases between them. CDR3 size: 11 residues. Germline CDR1 is DFQATT and CDR2 is SNEGSKA (reference sequence). The CDR3 region is CSASAGYEQYF. The covered CDR3 bases are TGCAGTGCTAGCGCGGGCTACGAG.